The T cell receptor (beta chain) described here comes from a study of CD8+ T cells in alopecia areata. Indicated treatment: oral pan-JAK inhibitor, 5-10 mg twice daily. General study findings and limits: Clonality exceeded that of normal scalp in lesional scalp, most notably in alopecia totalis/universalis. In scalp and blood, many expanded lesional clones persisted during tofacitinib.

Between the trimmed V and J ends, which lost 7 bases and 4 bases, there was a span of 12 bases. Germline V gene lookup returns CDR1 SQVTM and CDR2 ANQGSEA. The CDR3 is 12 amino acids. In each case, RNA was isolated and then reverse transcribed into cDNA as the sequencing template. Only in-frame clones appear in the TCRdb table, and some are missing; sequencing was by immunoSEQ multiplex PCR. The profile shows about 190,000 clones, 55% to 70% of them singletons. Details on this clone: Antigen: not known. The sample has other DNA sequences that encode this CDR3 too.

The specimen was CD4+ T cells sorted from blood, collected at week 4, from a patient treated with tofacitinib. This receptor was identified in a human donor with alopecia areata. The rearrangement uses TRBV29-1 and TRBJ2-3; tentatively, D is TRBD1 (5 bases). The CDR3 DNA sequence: TGCAGCGCATCTACAGGTGCAGATACGCAGTATTTT. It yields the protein CSASTGADTQYF.